The 16 T cell receptor beta chains given below trace back to one sample, sequenced in a study of PD-L1 blockade in urothelial cancer. TCRdb's copy holds only in-frame clones and misses some; the assay was immunoSEQ multiplex PCR. Of roughly 76,000 clones in the sample, about 91% were seen once. As for time point: peripheral blood 6 weeks after treatment start. The sample in question was PBMCs, obtained around atezolizumab (anti-PD-L1) treatment. All receptors derive from a woman of 80 years or more with urothelial cancer.

This chain links TRBV5-1 with TRBJ2-2, with 7 bases fitting TRBD2. Looked up from germline, CDR1 is SGHRS and CDR2 is YFSETQ. With 0 bases clipped from V and 4 bases from J, the junction kept 6 bases outside the gene matches. The CDR3 is made up of 16 amino acids. This CDR3 reads CASSLEGGEGTGELFF. CDR3 DNA: TGCGCCAGCAGCTTGGAGGGAGGGGAAGGCACCGGGGAGCTGTTTTTT.

The chain couples TRBV5-4 to TRBJ1-2; 7 bases line up with TRBD1. V dropped 5 bases and J dropped 4; count of bases not matched to a gene: 5. The CDR3 is 13 amino acids. CDR1 is SGHNT, CDR2 YYREEE, per germline (reference sequence). CDR3 sequence: CASRRAGGYGYTF. CDR3 bases: TGTGCCAGCAGGCGAGCAGGGGGCTATGGCTACACCTTC.

The CDR3 coding sequence is TGTGCCTGGAGTAACTTTTTACGGGAGGGGATTGCGAGCCAACTAGCCAAAAACATTCAGTACTTC. Translated, it gives CAWSNFLREGIASQLAKNIQYF. This chain connects TRBV30 to TRBJ2-4; 8 bases agree with TRBD2. V lost 2 bases, J lost 0 bases, and 24 bases stayed unmatched. CDR1 and CDR2 (germline): GTSNPN, SVGIG (reference sequence). This CDR3 has 22 amino acids.

This chain links TRBV4-2 with TRBJ2-7; TRBD1 matches 10 bases. Trimming removed 1 base from V and 3 bases from J; junction bases left unmatched: 9. Germline V gives CDR1 LGHNA, CDR2 YNFKEQ. The CDR3 is 17 amino acids. In DNA, the CDR3 is TGTGCCAGCAGCCAAGCTATTTCGGGGACAGGGGTCTACGAGCAGTACTTC. Protein product: CASSQAISGTGVYEQYF.

The chain carries TRBV2 and TRBJ2-2; D gene unclear. The CDR3 covers 15 residues. Germline V gene lookup returns CDR1 SNHLY and CDR2 FYNNEI. V gave up 7 bases and J gave up 0 bases, with 12 bases separating them. CDR3 protein: CASKNLETNTGELFF. For the CDR3, the DNA is TGTGCCAGCAAGAATCTCGAGACGAACACCGGGGAGCTGTTTTTT.

The chain joins TRBV28 to TRBJ1-1; D gene uncertain. CDR1 and CDR2 from the germline V gene are MDHEN and SYDVKM. The CDR3 covers 14 residues. Trimming removed 8 bases at V and 0 bases at J, with 13 bases between. The CDR3 is CASRGGLMNTEAFF. CDR3 DNA sequence: TGTGCCAGCCGGGGAGGGCTTATGAACACTGAAGCTTTCTTT.

V gene TRBV4-1 combines with J gene TRBJ1-1; the match to TRBD1 covers 7 bases. Germline loops: CDR1 MGHRA, CDR2 YSYEKL. V lost 5 bases, J lost 1 base, and 7 bases stayed unmatched. The CDR3 has 15 residues. The chain's CDR3 is CASSETGVPNTEAFF. The DNA of the CDR3 is TGCGCCAGCAGCGAAACAGGGGTCCCGAACACTGAAGCTTTCTTT.

Remarks on this clone: This sample also contains other DNA sequences that code for the same CDR3. The V and J genes are TRBV28 and TRBJ2-7, with D tentatively TRBD2 (6 bases). Germline CDR1 is MDHEN and CDR2 is SYDVKM. Deletions cut 2 bases from V and 4 bases from J, with 9 bases between. The CDR3 consists of 13 residues. As DNA, the CDR3 is TGTGCCAGCAGTTTAGGAGGGAGGTACGAGCAGTACTTC. It yields the protein CASSLGGRYEQYF.

This clone was recorded only once. The V and J genes are TRBV7-9 and TRBJ1-2, with D maybe TRBD1 (6 bases). This CDR3 has 16 residues. Germline CDR1 and CDR2: SEHNR and FQNEAQ (reference sequence). V was cut by 6 bases and J by 4 bases, with 21 bases left in between. The CDR3 loop is CASSKQGARGLYGYTF. CDR3 DNA sequence: TGTGCCAGCAGTAAACAGGGTGCCCGAGGTCTCTATGGCTACACCTTC. Using reference TRBV7-9 and TRBJ1-2 for the parts outside the CDR3, the full variable domain is DTGVSQNPRHKITKRGQNVTFRCDPISEHNRLYWYRQTLGQGPEFLTYFQNEAQLEKSRLLSDRFSAERPKGSFSTLEIQRTEQGDSAMYLCASSKQGARGLYGYTFGSGTRLTVV.

This chain connects TRBV9 to TRBJ2-1, with 7 bases aligning to TRBD1. Germline V gene data show CDR1 as SGDLS and CDR2 as YYNGEE. The CDR3 totals 14 residues. Unmatched junction bases numbered 8, after V lost 2 bases and J lost 9 bases. The CDR3 sequence: CASSVDRESGEQFF. In DNA, the CDR3 is TGTGCCAGCAGCGTCGACAGGGAGTCCGGTGAGCAGTTCTTC. Complete variable domain (other parts from reference TRBV9 and TRBJ2-1): DSGVTQTPKHLITATGQRVTLRCSPRSGDLSVYWYQQSLDQGLQFLIQYYNGEERAKGNILERFSAQQFPDLHSELNLSSLELGDSALYFCASSVDRESGEQFFGPGTRLTVL.

This clone has just one count. The chain uses TRBV10-2 and TRBJ2-1; D possibly corresponds to TRBD2 (6 bases). The CDR3 covers 14 residues. Looked up from germline, CDR1 is WSHSY and CDR2 is SAAADI. The V end lost 4 bases, the J end lost 5 bases, and 12 bases lay between the germline ends. The CDR3 DNA reads TGCGCCAGCAGTGGGGAACGGAGGGACAATGAGCAGTTCTTC. This sequence encodes CASSGERRDNEQFF.

J is TRBJ1-1 and V is TRBV5-1; tentatively, D is TRBD1 (5 bases). The CDR3 has 16 amino acids. The germline V gene encodes CDR1 SGHRS and CDR2 YFSETQ. V lost 4 bases, J lost 2 bases, and 18 bases lay in between. The CDR3 here is CASSQSGSSGNTEAFF. DNA of the CDR3: TGCGCCAGCAGCCAGTCAGGGTCCTCAGGAAACACTGAAGCTTTCTTT.

The chain has TRBV19 and TRBJ2-3, with TRBD2 identical over 8 bases. Per germline, CDR1 LNHDA and CDR2 SQIVND (reference sequence). J gave up 1 base and V 4 bases, and 4 bases lay outside the gene matches. The CDR3 runs to 15 residues. The CDR3 reads CASSTLAAGTDTQYF. The CDR3, as DNA: TGTGCCAGTAGTACACTAGCGGCTGGCACAGATACGCAGTATTTT.

The rearrangement uses TRBV27 and TRBJ2-1, with TRBD2 matching over 9 bases. This CDR3 comprises 16 residues. Germline trimming cut 6 bases from V and 7 bases from J; bases unmatched to any gene: 13. Germline assignment: CDR1 MNHEY and CDR2 SMNVEV (reference sequence). The CDR3, as DNA: TGTGCCAGCAGGCCGGGACTAGCAGAAGGGGAGAATGAGCAGTTCTTC. Translation: CASRPGLAEGENEQFF.

This chain joins TRBV7-3 and TRBJ2-2; D gene unclear. V was trimmed by 5 bases and J by 6 bases, leaving 19 bases between them. This CDR3 comprises 16 residues. The germline CDR1 and CDR2 sequences are SGHTA and FQGTGA. The CDR3 loop is CASSPHNIASPGELFF. CDR3 nucleotide sequence: TGTGCCAGCAGCCCGCATAATATAGCTTCTCCCGGGGAGCTGTTTTTT. Together with reference TRBV7-3 and TRBJ2-2, the CDR3 gives the full variable domain: GAGVSQTPSNKVTEKGKYVELRCDPISGHTALYWYRQSLGQGPEFLIYFQGTGAADDSGLPNDRFFAVRPEGSVSTLKIQRTERGDSAVYLCASSPHNIASPGELFFGEGSRLTVL.

The chain links TRBV5-4 to TRBJ2-7, with D maybe TRBD2 (6 bases). This CDR3 has 16 residues. The germline CDR1 and CDR2 sequences are SGHNT and YYREEE (reference sequence). V gave up 0 bases and J gave up 5 bases, with 18 bases separating them. CDR3 in DNA: TGTGCCAGCAGCTTGGCCGTAGCGGACCCAGCCCACGAGCAGTACTTC. Protein product: CASSLAVADPAHEQYF.